What follows are 17 T cell receptor beta chains derived from one specimen sequenced in a study of breast tumors, draining lymph nodes, adjacent tissues. Breast cancer patients provided tissue from their axillary draining lymph nodes. TCRdb redid the calling of the multiplex PCR reads with MiXCR, one entry per CDR3 protein. In the table there are more than 200,000 distinct CDR3 sequences, about 34% of which are singletons. Input material: axillary lymph node tissue. Receptors originate from a female donor with breast cancer. Some clones in this sample may be carry-over from other donors' samples.

The sample holds many counts of this clonotype. The chain couples TRBV5-8 to TRBJ2-5, with unresolved D. CDR3 length: 15 amino acids. CDR1 and CDR2 from the germline V gene are SGHTS and YDEGEE. Trimming shortened V by 0 bases and J by 2 bases, and 11 bases separated the two germline ends. This CDR3 reads CASSLASARQETQYF. The CDR3 nucleotides are TGTGCCAGCAGCTTGGCAAGCGCACGGCAAGAGACCCAGTACTTC.

At least ten counts were recorded for this clonotype. V and J are TRBV5-5 and TRBJ2-2; TRBD2 might be the D (5 bases). CDR1 and CDR2 from the germline V gene are SGHKS and YYEKEE (reference sequence). The CDR3 is made up of 15 amino acids. The germline V and J ends were trimmed by 4 bases and 4 bases, with 14 bases remaining between them. The CDR3 nucleotides are TGTGCCAGCAGCCGAAGGGTCGGAGGCACCGGGGAGCTGTTTTTT. It specifies CASSRRVGGTGELFF.

This clonotype was detected many times. CDR3 in DNA: TGTGCCATCAGTGAGGTGGTGAATTCACCCCTCCACTTT. As protein: CAISEVVNSPLHF. J is TRBJ1-6 and V is TRBV10-3; D ambiguous. The ends were cut back, 2 bases at V and 7 bases at J, with 6 bases in the middle. Germline V lookup: CDR1 ENHRY, CDR2 SYGVKD. This CDR3 has 13 residues.

This clonotype was observed at least ten times. V is TRBV24-1 and J is TRBJ2-3; TRBD2 is a possible D gene (6 bases). The CDR3 runs to 14 residues. V was cut by 3 bases and J by 4 bases, with 10 bases left in between. Germline loops: CDR1 KGHDR, CDR2 SFDVKD. The CDR3 spells CATSDPSAADTQYF. In DNA, the CDR3 is TGTGCCACCAGTGATCCTAGCGCGGCAGATACGCAGTATTTT.

There are many counts of this clonotype. The J gene is TRBJ1-2, the V gene TRBV20-1; 9 nucleotides line up with TRBD1. Germline CDR1 and CDR2: DFQATT and SNEGSKA (reference sequence). The V and J ends lost 5 bases and 7 bases, in that order; junction bases with no gene match: 8. The CDR3 covers 13 residues. CDR3 DNA: TGCAGTGCTCGCCGGGACAGGGATTCTGGCTACACCTTC. It yields the protein CSARRDRDSGYTF.

This clonotype was detected ten times or more. The genes are TRBV20-1 and TRBJ1-4; 8 nucleotides align to TRBD1. This CDR3 comprises 17 residues. J gave up 2 bases and V 1 base, and 9 bases lay outside the gene matches. Germline values: CDR1 DFQATT, CDR2 SNEGSKA (reference sequence). The DNA for the CDR3 is TGCAGTGCTAGAGGCGGGTCAGGGGGCACGACTAATGAAAAACTGTTTTTT. The encoded protein is CSARGGSGGTTNEKLFF.

This clonotype was recorded many times. The junction departs from the called germline gene at one end, perhaps through a read error. The V and J genes are TRBV11-3 and TRBJ2-1; D possibly corresponds to TRBD2 (5 bases). Germline CDR1 is SGHNT and CDR2 is YENEEA. The CDR3 is made up of 12 amino acids. As DNA, the CDR3 is TGTGCCAGCAGCTTAGATGGACTCTTGATGAGCTTC. This gives the protein CASSLDGLLMSF.

The chain combines TRBV7-9 with TRBJ2-5; D possibly matches TRBD1 or TRBD2 (8 bases each). The V and J ends lost 5 bases and 2 bases respectively, with 15 bases between them. Per germline, CDR1 SEHNR and CDR2 FQNEAQ (reference sequence). The CDR3 is 15 amino acids. CDR3 sequence reads: CASSRGGTGQETQYF. Here the CDR3 DNA reads TGTGCCAGCAGCCGGGGGGGGACAGGACAAGAGACCCAGTACTTC.

The V call is TRBV6-2 or TRBV6-3, the J call TRBJ2-6; 7 bases are a match to TRBD2. CDR1 is MNHEY, CDR2 SVGEGT, per germline. The CDR3 runs 15 residues. The V segment lost 3 bases and the J segment 12 bases; nucleotides outside the gene matches: 11. CDR3 nucleotide sequence: TGTGCCAGCAGTTATACGGGAGGTATGGTTAGCGTCCTGACTTTC. This encodes CASSYTGGMVSVLTF.

There are a few counts of this clonotype. This may come from a read error, since a much larger clone is one base off. The CDR3 sequence is CASSLEAGTSGSNPGELFF. The CDR3 nucleotides read TGTGCCAGCAGCTTGGAAGCCGGGACTAGCGGGTCGAACCCCGGGGAGCTGTTTTTT. The rearrangement links TRBV7-6 to TRBJ2-2, with TRBD2 matching 12 bases. The CDR3 totals 19 residues. CDR1 SGHVS and CDR2 FNYEAQ come from the germline V gene.

In its sample, this clonotype was seen a few times. The chain combines TRBV5-6 with TRBJ1-3, with 9 bases aligning to TRBD1. This CDR3 is 16 amino acids long. J lost 4 bases, V lost 0 bases, and 5 bases had no gene match. Germline V gene lookup returns CDR1 SGHDT and CDR2 YYEEEE. The CDR3 loop is CASSLGDRVVGNTIYF. The CDR3 coding sequence is TGTGCCAGCAGCTTGGGGGACAGGGTGGTCGGAAACACCATATATTTT.

This clonotype was seen many times. The chain combines TRBV5-5 with TRBJ2-1; TRBD2 is a possible D gene (6 bases). The CDR3 spans 13 residues. Germline V gene lookup returns CDR1 SGHKS and CDR2 YYEKEE (reference sequence). Trimming removed 0 bases from V and 6 bases from J, with 7 bases in between. This CDR3 is CASSLGEVNEQFF. The DNA of the CDR3 is TGTGCCAGCAGCTTGGGGGAGGTCAATGAGCAGTTCTTC.

This clonotype has at least ten counts. The chain joins TRBV15 to TRBJ2-1; TRBD1 aligns across 9 bases. The CDR3 covers 15 residues. The trim removed 1 base at V and 2 bases at J, leaving 0 bases unmatched. Germline V gene lookup returns CDR1 LNHNV and CDR2 YYDKDF (reference sequence). DNA for the CDR3: TGTGCCACCAGCAGAGGACAGGGGGCCTACAATGAGCAGTTCTTC. This gives the protein CATSRGQGAYNEQFF. Filled out from reference TRBV15 and TRBJ2-1, the complete variable domain reads DAMVIQNPRYQVTQFGKPVTLSCSQTLNHNVMYWYQQKSSQAPKLLFHYYDKDFNNEADTPDNFQSRRPNTSFCFLDIRSPGLGDTAMYLCATSRGQGAYNEQFFGPGTRLTVL.

There are many counts of this clonotype. This chain links TRBV7-2 with TRBJ2-1; 9 bases fit TRBD2. Germline trimming cut 3 bases from V and 4 bases from J; bases unmatched to any gene: 4. The germline V gene encodes CDR1 SGHTA and CDR2 FQGNSA. The CDR3 is 15 amino acids. CDR3 nucleotide sequence: TGTGCCAGCAGCTTTATTAGCGGGAGTTACAATGAGCAGTTCTTC. Its translation: CASSFISGSYNEQFF.

The chain recombines TRBV5-4 with TRBJ2-1; 14 nucleotides line up with TRBD2. The V gene's germline CDR1 is SGHNT and CDR2 YYREEE (reference sequence). The V gene end was trimmed by 4 bases and the J gene end by 7 bases; junction bases not matched to a gene: 10. CDR3 size: 17 residues. The CDR3 nucleotides read TGTGCCAGCAGCCGGGACAGGGGGACTAGCGGGAGAAATGAGCAGTTCTTC. Protein: CASSRDRGTSGRNEQFF.

This clonotype was seen a handful of times. The chain employs TRBV6-2 or TRBV6-3 and TRBJ2-1; 7 nucleotides match TRBD2. J lost 0 bases, V lost 1 base, and 3 bases had no gene match. The germline gives CDR1 MNHEY, CDR2 SVGEGT. The CDR3 spans 16 residues. This CDR3 is CASSYLWTSSYNEQFF. In DNA, the CDR3 is TGTGCCAGCAGTTACTTATGGACTAGCTCCTACAATGAGCAGTTCTTC.

This clonotype showed up many times. The chain joins TRBV18 to TRBJ2-1, with unresolved D. The V gene lost 2 bases and the J gene lost 9 bases, with 11 bases spanning the gap. This CDR3 spans 13 amino acids. Germline V CDR1 and CDR2: KGHSH, LQKENI. CDR3: CASSPTGSVEQFF. The CDR3 nucleotides read TGTGCCAGCTCACCAACCGGGTCCGTTGAGCAGTTCTTC.